Following are 12 T cell receptor beta chains from one sample sequenced in a study of cytomegalovirus exposure and HLA in healthy donors. Both 60 Vbeta primers and 13 Jbeta primers went into the PCR. Some clones are missing from TCRdb's copy, which holds only in-frame ones; the method was immunoSEQ multiplex PCR. The table for this sample gives under 50,000 clones. Sequencing was carried out using PBMCs. These receptors all come from a male donor in good health and CMV-seronegative.

V gene TRBV7-9 combines with J gene TRBJ1-1; no clear D. The germline gives CDR1 SEHNR, CDR2 FQNEAQ (reference sequence). This CDR3 spans 15 amino acids. Between the trimmed V and J ends, which lost 3 bases and 6 bases, there was a span of 17 bases. The CDR3 nucleotides are TGTGCCAGCAGCTTTTCCCCGGGGAGGAGTTCTGAAGCTTTCTTT. Amino acids: CASSFSPGRSSEAFF.

The CDR3 DNA is TGTGCCAGCAGCTTGGACAGGGGGCTAGGAGAGACCCAGTACTTC. Encoded protein: CASSLDRGLGETQYF. This chain uses TRBV7-2 with TRBJ2-5, with 11 nucleotides matching TRBD1. The CDR3 consists of 15 residues. The trim removed 3 bases at V and 4 bases at J, leaving 4 bases unmatched. CDR1 and CDR2 (germline): SGHTA, FQGNSA.

V is TRBV6-5 and J is TRBJ2-3; 11 positions match TRBD2. The CDR3 runs to 16 residues. CDR1 MNHEY and CDR2 SVGAGI come from the germline V gene. Germline trimming cut 0 bases from V and 5 bases from J; bases unmatched to any gene: 4. This CDR3 reads CASSYSSSGGRDTQYF. The CDR3 coding sequence is TGTGCCAGCAGTTACTCCTCTAGCGGGGGGCGAGATACGCAGTATTTT.

The J gene is TRBJ1-2, the V gene TRBV4-1; no firm D call. Per the germline V gene, CDR1 is MGHRA and CDR2 is YSYEKL. Trimming removed 4 bases at V and 6 bases at J, with 12 bases between. This CDR3 spans 13 amino acids. CDR3 protein: CASSRSSSDGYTF. CDR3 in DNA: TGCGCCAGCAGCCGAAGTTCATCGGATGGCTACACCTTC.

CDR3 region: CASSEYREDGGYTF. In DNA, the CDR3 is TGCGCCAGCAGCGAATACAGGGAAGATGGTGGCTACACCTTC. The chain recombines TRBV5-1 with TRBJ1-2, with a possible D match to TRBD1 (6 bases). V lost 4 bases and J lost 7, with 17 bases in between. There are 14 residues in the CDR3. Germline-derived CDR1 and CDR2 are SGHRS and YFSETQ.

The rearrangement links TRBV4-1 to TRBJ2-2; 8 bases align to TRBD1. Germline values: CDR1 MGHRA, CDR2 YSYEKL. This CDR3 comprises 20 residues. Unmatched junction bases numbered 15, after V lost 3 bases and J lost 0 bases. CDR3 in amino acids: CASSHPGGRGRVANTGELFF. In nucleotides, the CDR3 is TGCGCCAGCAGCCACCCGGGTGGCAGGGGGCGCGTTGCGAACACCGGGGAGCTGTTTTTT.

CDR3 protein: CASSQTSGVRDGYTF. Written as DNA, the CDR3 is TGCGCCAGCAGCCAAACCTCAGGGGTTCGAGATGGCTACACCTTC. The chain has TRBV4-3 and TRBJ1-2; tentatively, D is TRBD1 (6 bases). V lost 2 bases, J lost 6 bases, and 16 bases lay in between. The CDR3 is made up of 15 amino acids. Germline V gives CDR1 LGHNA, CDR2 YSLEER.

As to this clone: The junction departs from germline at one end; a sequencing error may be responsible. The chain employs TRBV7-7 and TRBJ2-1; 9 bases agree with TRBD1. The CDR3 sequence is 13 residues long. Per the germline V gene, CDR1 is SSHAT and CDR2 is FNYEAQ (reference sequence). CDR3 in amino acids: CASSPGQGVQQFF. The CDR3 region has the DNA TGTGCTAGCAGCCCGGGACAGGGAGTTCAGCAGTTCTTC.

The chain couples TRBV5-1 to TRBJ1-3; 7 bases align to TRBD1. Germline V gene lookup returns CDR1 SGHRS and CDR2 YFSETQ. This CDR3 spans 14 amino acids. Unmatched junction bases numbered 5, after V lost 4 bases and J lost 4 bases. This CDR3 reads CASSEGTAGNTIYF. CDR3 sequence (DNA): TGCGCCAGCAGCGAAGGGACAGCAGGAAACACCATATATTTT.

The chain uses TRBV29-1 and TRBJ1-2; maybe TRBD1 (6 bases). Per the germline V gene, CDR1 is SQVTM and CDR2 is ANQGSEA. Trimming cost V 6 bases and J 8 bases, with 16 bases left between them. The CDR3 length is 12 residues. Here the CDR3 reads CSVGVGGEGYTF. CDR3 nucleotide sequence: TGCAGCGTGGGGGTAGGGGGGGAAGGCTACACCTTC.

The chain couples TRBV9 to TRBJ1-1; D unresolved. This CDR3 comprises 14 residues. V shed 1 base and J shed 0 bases, with 7 bases lying between them. Germline CDR1 SGDLS, CDR2 YYNGEE. For the CDR3, the DNA is TGTGCCAGCAGCGTATCGGTCATGAACACTGAAGCTTTCTTT. It codes for CASSVSVMNTEAFF.

The gene calls are TRBV19 and TRBJ1-2; the match to TRBD1 covers 9 bases. Germline CDR1 and CDR2: LNHDA and SQIVND (reference sequence). Trimming cost V 3 bases and J 7 bases; bases outside gene matches: 12. The CDR3 has 16 amino acids. The CDR3 coding sequence is TGTGCCAGTAGTATCCTGGGACAGGGAGGGTCGGCTGGCTACACCTTC. It specifies CASSILGQGGSAGYTF.